The T cell receptor (beta chain) under discussion was sequenced for a study of shared clonotypes between healthy human individuals (dated by TCRdb to the early 2020s). A note on the overall study: A couple of women and three men aged 18 to 49 years were included in the cohort. For each donor, CD4 naive and CD4 memory were each given three plates, CD8 naive was given two plates, and CD8 memory was given one plate. Leukapheresis yielded between about 0.94 and 8.9 billion PBMCs per donor. To estimate repertoire size and how much clonotype sharing occurs between individuals, the study deeply sequenced the blood TCR repertoires of roughly 5 healthy adults. To increase sequencing depth and limit assay-specific biases, TCR repertoire library preparation and sequencing were carried out by different laboratories using diverse techniques.

The donors were healthy, HIV-negative adults who had no recently reported acute infections or vaccinations. Every donor was a Caucasian adult residing in Nashville, Tennessee, USA. The CD8 memory samples were a combination of magnetically selected CD45RO+ cells and CCR7-negative CD45RA+ effector memory (TemRA) cells. Blood was obtained by leukapheresis, after which PBMCs were separated by Ficoll-Histopaque density gradient centrifugation and cryopreserved in liquid nitrogen vapor phase. Analytical flow cytometry was used to check the purity and quantity of each magnetically sorted T cell population. Genomic DNA was isolated from every sorted fraction and measured by UV absorbance on a Nanodrop 2000c. Findings and caveats that apply to the study as a whole: Incomplete sequencing was indicated by rarefaction of sorted-subset datasets, despite the large sequencing depth. The small number of donors limited the genetic and exposure-history diversity represented. Compared with non-shared clonotypes, clonotypes shared by all four sorted-subset donors had higher generation probabilities. Pairwise subsampling indicated that sequencing depth was expected to affect the degree of clonotype sharing among donors. Larger estimated clonotype richness was generally found for naive subsets than for memory subsets. Across a handful of donors, approximately 4.6% of naive CD4, roughly 3.5% of naive CD8, about 2.3% of memory CD4, and under 0.45% of memory CD8 clonotypes were shared. Sampling was limited to blood, and TCR repertoires in tissue likely differ from TCR repertoires in blood.

Using the deep immunoSEQ assay, multiplex PCR amplified TCR CDR3 regions from genomic DNA. Extracted genomic DNA from each cell subset was spread evenly across all wells of several immunoSEQ 96-well plates, with each plate serving as a replicate. For sorted subsets, each replicate PCR was loaded with approximately 190 ng genomic DNA, equivalent to 30,000 or so T cell genomes. The purified libraries were quantified using a Qubit 3.0 fluorometer, sized with a Bioanalyzer 2100, and then quantified again using the KAPA Library Quantification kit. Every immunoSEQ 96-well plate was sequenced on a separate single-read 150-cycle Illumina NextSeq 550 flow cell. In the original analysis: Because the immunoSEQ output held only junctional sequences and lacked quality scores, the filtering could not match the filtering applied to full-length reads. To assign V/J genes and CDR3, sequences were annotated using PyIR, a Python wrapper for IgBLAST v1.9, with IMGT germline references. Any read was removed if the V/J assignment was weak (E-value above 1e-6), the CDR3 was missing, or the read contained stop codons, out-of-frame junctions, or ambiguous translated residues. A V3J clonotype was defined by an identical inferred V gene, J gene, and CDR3 amino acid sequence. The percentage overlap between two repertoires was calculated by dividing the number of shared unique clonotypes by the size of the smaller repertoire. RTK rarefaction, the Chao1 estimator, and Recon v2.1 estimates of unobserved clonotypes were used to assess repertoire richness. For all TCRbeta clonotypes obtained by the gDNA method from several donors, generation probabilities were computed with OLGA. What TCRdb holds here is the immuneACCESS table cut down to in-frame rearrangements. Part of the clones is not present; checked against another copy, under half of the missing clones reflect an unresolved V gene, and the others are unexplained. V, J and clone size reflect that table, while D and trimming were determined from the DNA. This sample holds under 80,000 clones; 60% to 70% were observed only once. The top ten constitute about 51% of the sample.

This clone appeared a few times. Its antigen is currently not known. There are no base qualities to consult, and no much larger clone falls within one base. V is pared back by 1 base and J by 11 bases, with 27 bases lying between the germline termini. The CDR3 spans 18 residues, from the cysteine through the phenylalanine. CDR3 DNA only is kept here, 54 bases in frame from base 1. Rearrangement joined TRBV5-3 to TRBJ2-2; the D gene assignment is ambiguous. TRBV5-3 is annotated as an ORF whose role is uncertain. The specimen was memory CD8+ T cells sorted from blood. This specimen's cell subset or site label, interpreted: CD45RO+ cells pooled with CCR7-negative TemRA cells. This clonotype was sampled from a man younger than 40 in good health. CDR3 sequence: CARSLPPDRRSLGYELFF. The DNA sequence is given as TGTGCCAGAAGCTTGCCCCCAGACCGCAGATCCCTCGGATATGAGCTGTTTTTT.